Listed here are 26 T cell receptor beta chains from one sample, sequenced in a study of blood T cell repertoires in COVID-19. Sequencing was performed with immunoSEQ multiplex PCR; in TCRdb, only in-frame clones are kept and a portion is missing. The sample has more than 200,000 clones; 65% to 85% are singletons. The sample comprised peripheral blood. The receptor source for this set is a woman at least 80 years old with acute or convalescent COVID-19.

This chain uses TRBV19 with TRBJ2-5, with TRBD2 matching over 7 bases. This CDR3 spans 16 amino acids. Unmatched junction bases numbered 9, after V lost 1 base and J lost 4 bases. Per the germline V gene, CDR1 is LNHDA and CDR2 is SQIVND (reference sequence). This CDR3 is CASSIGSGTSVETQYF. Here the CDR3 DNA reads TGTGCCAGTAGTATAGGATCCGGAACTAGCGTAGAGACCCAGTACTTC.

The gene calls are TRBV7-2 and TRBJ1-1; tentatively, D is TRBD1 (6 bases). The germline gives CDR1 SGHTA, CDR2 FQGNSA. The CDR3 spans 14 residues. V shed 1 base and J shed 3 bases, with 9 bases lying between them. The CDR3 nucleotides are TGTGCCAGCAGCTTAGTGGGGGCTTACACTGAAGCTTTCTTT. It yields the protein CASSLVGAYTEAFF. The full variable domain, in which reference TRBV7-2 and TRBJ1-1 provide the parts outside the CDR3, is GAGVSQSPSNKVTEKGKDVELRCDPISGHTALYWYRQSLGQGLEFLIYFQGNSAPDKSGLPSDRFSAERTGGSVSTLTIQRTQQEDSAVYLCASSLVGAYTEAFFGQGTRLTVV.

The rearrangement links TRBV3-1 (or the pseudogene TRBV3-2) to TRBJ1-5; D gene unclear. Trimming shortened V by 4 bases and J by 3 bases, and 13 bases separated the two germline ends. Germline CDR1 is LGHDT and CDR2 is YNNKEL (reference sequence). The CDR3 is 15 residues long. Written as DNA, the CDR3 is TGTGCCAGCAGCCCTTTTATCGGGGACAATCAGCCCCAGCATTTT. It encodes CASSPFIGDNQPQHF.

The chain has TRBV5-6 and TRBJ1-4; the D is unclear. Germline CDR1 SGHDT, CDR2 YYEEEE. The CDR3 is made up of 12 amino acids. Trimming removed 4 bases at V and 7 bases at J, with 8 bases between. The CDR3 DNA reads TGTGCCAGCAGCCGACGGGGTGAAAAACTGTTTTTT. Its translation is CASSRRGEKLFF. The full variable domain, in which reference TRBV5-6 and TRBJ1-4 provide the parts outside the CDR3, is DAGVTQSPTHLIKTRGQQVTLRCSPKSGHDTVSWYQQALGQGPQFIFQYYEEEERQRGNFPDRFSGHQFPNYSSELNVNALLLGDSALYLCASSRRGEKLFFGSGTQLSVL.

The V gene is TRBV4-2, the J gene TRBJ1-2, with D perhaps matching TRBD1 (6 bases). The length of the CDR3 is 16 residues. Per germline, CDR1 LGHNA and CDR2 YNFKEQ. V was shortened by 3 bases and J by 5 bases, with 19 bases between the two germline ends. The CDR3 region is CASSHTIGTGSYGYTF. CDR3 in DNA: TGTGCCAGCAGCCATACAATAGGAACAGGGTCTTATGGCTACACCTTC.

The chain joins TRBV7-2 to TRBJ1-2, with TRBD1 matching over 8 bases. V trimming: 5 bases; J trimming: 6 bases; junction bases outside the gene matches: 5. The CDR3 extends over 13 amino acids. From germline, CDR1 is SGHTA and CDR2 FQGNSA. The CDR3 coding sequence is TGTGCCAGCAGCGCCACAGGGGGGGATGGCTACACCTTC. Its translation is CASSATGGDGYTF. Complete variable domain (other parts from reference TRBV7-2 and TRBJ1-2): GAGVSQSPSNKVTEKGKDVELRCDPISGHTALYWYRQSLGQGLEFLIYFQGNSAPDKSGLPSDRFSAERTGGSVSTLTIQRTQQEDSAVYLCASSATGGDGYTFGSGTRLTVV.

The DNA of the CDR3 is TGCGCCAGCAGCCAATTTTGGGGAGGGGAAAAACTGTTTTTT. Its translation is CASSQFWGGEKLFF. The V call is TRBV4-3, the J call TRBJ1-4; no firm D call. Germline V lookup: CDR1 LGHNA, CDR2 YSLEER. Trimming took 2 bases from V and 8 from J, leaving 12 bases between them. This CDR3 contains 14 residues.

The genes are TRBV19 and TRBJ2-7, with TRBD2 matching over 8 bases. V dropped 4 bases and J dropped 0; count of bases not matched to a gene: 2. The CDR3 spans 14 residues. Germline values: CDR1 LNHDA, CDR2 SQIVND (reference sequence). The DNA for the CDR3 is TGTGCCAGTAGTAAAGCGGGGGACTCCTACGAGCAGTACTTC. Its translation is CASSKAGDSYEQYF.

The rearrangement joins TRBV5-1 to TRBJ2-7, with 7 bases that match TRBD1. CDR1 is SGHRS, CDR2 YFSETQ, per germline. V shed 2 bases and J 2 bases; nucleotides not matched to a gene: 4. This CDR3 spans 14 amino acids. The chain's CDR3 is CASSFRTGTYEQYF. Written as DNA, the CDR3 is TGCGCCAGCAGCTTCCGGACAGGTACCTACGAGCAGTACTTC.

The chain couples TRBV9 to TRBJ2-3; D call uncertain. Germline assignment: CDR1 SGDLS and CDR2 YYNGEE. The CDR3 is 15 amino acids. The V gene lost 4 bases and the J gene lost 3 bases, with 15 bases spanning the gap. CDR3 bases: TGTGCCAGCAGCCTATCAGGCTTTGGGACAGATACGCAGTATTTT. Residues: CASSLSGFGTDTQYF. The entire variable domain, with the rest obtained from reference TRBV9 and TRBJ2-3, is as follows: DSGVTQTPKHLITATGQRVTLRCSPRSGDLSVYWYQQSLDQGLQFLIQYYNGEERAKGNILERFSAQQFPDLHSELNLSSLELGDSALYFCASSLSGFGTDTQYFGPGTRLTVL.

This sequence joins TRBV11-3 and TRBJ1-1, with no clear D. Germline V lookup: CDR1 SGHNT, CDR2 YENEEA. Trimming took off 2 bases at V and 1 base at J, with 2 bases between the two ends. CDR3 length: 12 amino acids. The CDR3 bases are TGTGCCAGCAGCTTACGGAACACTGAAGCTTTCTTT. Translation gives CASSLRNTEAFF.

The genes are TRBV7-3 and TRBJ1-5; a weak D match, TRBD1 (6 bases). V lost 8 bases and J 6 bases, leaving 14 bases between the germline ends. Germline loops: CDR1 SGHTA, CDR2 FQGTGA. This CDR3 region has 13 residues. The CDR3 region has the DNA TGTGCCAGCGGAGGGGGGGAATTTCAGCCCCAGCATTTT. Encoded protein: CASGGGEFQPQHF.

Here the CDR3 DNA reads TGTGCCAGCACGGAGCAGGGCAGAGAGACCCAGTACTTC. This codes for CASTEQGRETQYF. The chain is built from TRBV3-1 (or the pseudogene TRBV3-2) and TRBJ2-5; perhaps TRBD1 as D (5 bases). CDR1 LGHDT and CDR2 YNNKEL come from the germline V gene (reference sequence). V was trimmed by 7 bases and J by 4 bases, leaving 13 bases between them. This CDR3 has 13 residues.

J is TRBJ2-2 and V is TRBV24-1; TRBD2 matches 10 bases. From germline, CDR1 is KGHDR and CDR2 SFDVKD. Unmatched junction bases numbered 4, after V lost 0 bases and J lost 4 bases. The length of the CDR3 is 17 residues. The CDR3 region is CATSDLSSSGSTGELFF. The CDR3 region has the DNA TGTGCCACCAGTGATTTGTCGTCTAGCGGGAGCACCGGGGAGCTGTTTTTT.

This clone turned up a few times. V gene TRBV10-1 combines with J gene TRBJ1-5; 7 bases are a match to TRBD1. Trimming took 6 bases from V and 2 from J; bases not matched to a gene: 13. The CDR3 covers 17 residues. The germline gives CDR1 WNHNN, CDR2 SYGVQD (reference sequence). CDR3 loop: CASRIAKGGERNQPQHF. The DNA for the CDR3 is TGCGCCAGCAGGATTGCAAAAGGGGGCGAACGCAATCAGCCCCAGCATTTT.

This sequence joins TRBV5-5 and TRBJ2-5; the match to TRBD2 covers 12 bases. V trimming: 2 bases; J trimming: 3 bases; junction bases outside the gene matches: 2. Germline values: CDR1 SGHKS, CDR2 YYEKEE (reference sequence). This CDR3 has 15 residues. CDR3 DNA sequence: TGTGCCAGCAGCTTAGGACTAGCGGGAAAAGAGACCCAGTACTTC. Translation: CASSLGLAGKETQYF. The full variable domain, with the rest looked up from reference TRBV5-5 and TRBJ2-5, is DAGVTQSPTHLIKTRGQQVTLRCSPISGHKSVSWYQQVLGQGPQFIFQYYEKEERGRGNFPDRFSARQFPNYSSELNVNALLLGDSALYLCASSLGLAGKETQYFGPGTRLLVL.

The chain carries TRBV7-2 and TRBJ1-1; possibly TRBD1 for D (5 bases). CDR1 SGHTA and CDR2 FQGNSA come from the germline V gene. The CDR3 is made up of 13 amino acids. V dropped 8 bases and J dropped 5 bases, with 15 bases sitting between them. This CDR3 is CASGSGLRTEAFF. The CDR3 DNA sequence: TGTGCCAGCGGATCAGGGTTAAGAACTGAAGCTTTCTTT.

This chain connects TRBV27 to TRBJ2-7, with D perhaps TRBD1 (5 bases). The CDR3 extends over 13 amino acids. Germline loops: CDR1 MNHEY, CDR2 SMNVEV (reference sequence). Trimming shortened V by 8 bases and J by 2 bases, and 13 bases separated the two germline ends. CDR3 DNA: TGTGCCAGCGGGGTACAGGAGACCTACGAGCAGTACTTC. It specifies CASGVQETYEQYF.

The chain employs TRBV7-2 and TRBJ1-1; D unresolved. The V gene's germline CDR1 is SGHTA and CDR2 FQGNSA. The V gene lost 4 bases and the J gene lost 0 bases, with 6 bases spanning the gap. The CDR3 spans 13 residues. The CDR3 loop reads CASSSRVNTEAFF. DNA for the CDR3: TGTGCCAGCAGCTCTCGGGTGAACACTGAAGCTTTCTTT.

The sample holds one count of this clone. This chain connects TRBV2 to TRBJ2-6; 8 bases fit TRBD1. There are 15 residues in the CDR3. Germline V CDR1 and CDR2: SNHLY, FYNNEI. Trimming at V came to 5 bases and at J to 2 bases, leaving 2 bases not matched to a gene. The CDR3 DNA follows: TGTGCCAGCAGTAAACAGGGGGCTGGGGCCAACGTCCTGACTTTC. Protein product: CASSKQGAGANVLTF.

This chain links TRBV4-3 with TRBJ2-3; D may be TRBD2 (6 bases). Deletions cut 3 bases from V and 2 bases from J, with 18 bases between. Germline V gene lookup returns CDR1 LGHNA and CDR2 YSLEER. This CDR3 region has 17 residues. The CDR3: CASSQEGGASNTDTQYF. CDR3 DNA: TGCGCCAGCAGCCAGGAAGGAGGGGCGAGCAACACAGATACGCAGTATTTT.

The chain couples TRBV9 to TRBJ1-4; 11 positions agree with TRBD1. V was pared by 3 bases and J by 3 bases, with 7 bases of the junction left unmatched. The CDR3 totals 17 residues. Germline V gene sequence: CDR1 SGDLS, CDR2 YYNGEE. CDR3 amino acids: CASSGGQGAIANEKLFF. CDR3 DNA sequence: TGTGCCAGCAGCGGAGGACAGGGGGCTATAGCTAATGAAAAACTGTTTTTT.

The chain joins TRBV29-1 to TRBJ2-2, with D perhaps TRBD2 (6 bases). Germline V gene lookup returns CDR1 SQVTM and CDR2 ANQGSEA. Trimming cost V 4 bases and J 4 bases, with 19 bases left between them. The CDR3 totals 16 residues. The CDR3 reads CSVVARRMGGTGELFF. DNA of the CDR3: TGCAGCGTTGTGGCTAGAAGGATGGGAGGCACCGGGGAGCTGTTTTTT.

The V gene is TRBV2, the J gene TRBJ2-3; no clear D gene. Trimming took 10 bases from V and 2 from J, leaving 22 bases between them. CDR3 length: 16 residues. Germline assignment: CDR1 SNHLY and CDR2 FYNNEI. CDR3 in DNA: TGTGCCACTATCAATCTAGAGTTTTCTGACACAGATACGCAGTATTTT. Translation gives CATINLEFSDTDTQYF.

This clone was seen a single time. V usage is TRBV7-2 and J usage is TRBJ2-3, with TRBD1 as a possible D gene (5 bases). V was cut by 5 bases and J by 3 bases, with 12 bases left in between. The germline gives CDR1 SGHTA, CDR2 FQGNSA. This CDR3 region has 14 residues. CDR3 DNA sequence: TGTGCCAGCAGCATAGTGGGGCATACAGATACGCAGTATTTT. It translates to CASSIVGHTDTQYF.

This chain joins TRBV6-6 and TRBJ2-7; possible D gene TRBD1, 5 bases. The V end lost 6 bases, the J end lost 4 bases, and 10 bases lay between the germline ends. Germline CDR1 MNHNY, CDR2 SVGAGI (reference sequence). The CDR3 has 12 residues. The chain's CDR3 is CASSLQGYEQYF. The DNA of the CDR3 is TGTGCCAGCAGCCTGCAGGGTTACGAGCAGTACTTC.